These T cell receptor beta chains were read from a single sample in a study of CD8+CD57+ T cells in acquired aplastic anemia. TCRdb recomputed calls from the reads with MiXCR, one row per CDR3 protein. Of around 33,000 distinct CDR3 sequences detected, 76% appear once; the ten largest clones hold approximately 22%. The specimen was sorted CD4+, CD8+, or CD8+CD57+ T cells (not recorded which) from PBMCs. These receptors originate from a human donor in good health, serving as a control. The CDR3 runs from the conserved cysteine through the conserved F or W. A D gene is named only where the DNA matches it firmly. Size tells how often a clone was seen (once, few, many) or the class of an expanded clone, and some rows leave it out.

>.|TRBJ1-2|.|TRBV12-3/TRBV12-4|13
TGTGCCAGCAGTTTAGAACAGGGACATGGCTACACCTTC
CASSLEQGHGYTF
>.|TRBJ1-2|.|TRBV25-1|14
TGTGCCAGCAGGGCATCGGGGCTTAACTATGGCTACACCTTC
CASRASGLNYGYTF
>.|TRBJ2-5|.|TRBV10-2|13
TGCGCCAGCAGTGAACGATTCCCGGGGACCCAGTACTTC
CASSERFPGTQYF
>.|TRBJ2-1|.|TRBV7-6|13
TGTGCCAGCAGCGGACCCTCCTACAATGAGCAGTTCTTC
CASSGPSYNEQFF
>.|TRBJ1-3|.|TRBV25-1|11
TGTGCCAGCAGTTCTGGGTACACCATATATTTT
CASSSGYTIYF
>TRBD1|TRBJ2-1|.|TRBV7-3|14
TGTGCCAGCAGCTTAAGGGACCGCCGACAGGGGCAGTTCTTC
CASSLRDRRQGQFF
>.|TRBJ2-3|.|TRBV5-4|17
TGTGCCAGCAGCTTGAGAATGGGGGCGGAGGGCACAGATACGCAGTATTTT
CASSLRMGAEGTDTQYF
>.|TRBJ2-1|few|TRBV7-2|15
TGTGCCAGCAGCCTTAGCGGTTCGCTATACAATGAGCAGTTCTTC
CASSLSGSLYNEQFF
>TRBD2|TRBJ2-1|medium-sized|TRBV9|15
TGTGCCAGCAGCGAATTTAGCGGGGGGAGCAATGAGCAGTTCTTC
CASSEFSGGSNEQFF
>TRBD1|TRBJ1-1|once|TRBV5-6|12
TGTGCCAGCAGTGAAGCAGGGGGTAAAGCTTTCTTT
CASSEAGGKAFF
>.|TRBJ2-5|few|TRBV7-3|13
TGTGCCAGCAGCTTGACAGGAGAAGAGACCCAGTACTTC
CASSLTGEETQYF
>.|TRBJ2-5|.|TRBV2|15
TGTGCCAGCACGGCAAGATCCGGGGATCGTGAGACCCAGTACTTC
CASTARSGDRETQYF
>.|TRBJ1-5|once|TRBV14|13
TGTGCCAGCAGCCAACAGACAGATCAGCCCCAGCATTTT
CASSQQTDQPQHF
>.|TRBJ1-1|.|TRBV5-5|13
TGTGCCAGCAGCCTGGGACAACTGGGGGAAGCTTTCTTT
CASSLGQLGEAFF
>.|TRBJ2-7|.|TRBV9|13
TGTGCCAGCAGCGTAGTGCCGGGTGGCGAGCAGTACTTC
CASSVVPGGEQYF
>TRBD2|TRBJ2-3|few|TRBV7-3|15
TGTGCCAGCAGCTCTAGCGGGGGGCCGTGGGATACGCAGTATTTT
CASSSSGGPWDTQYF
>.|TRBJ2-5|.|TRBV7-2|13
TGTGCCAGCAGCCCCTCGAGGGCAGAGACCCAGTACTTC
CASSPSRAETQYF
>.|TRBJ2-7|.|TRBV10-2|14
TGCGCCAGCAAGGTAACAGGGTGGGACTACGAGCAGTACTTC
CASKVTGWDYEQYF
>TRBD1|TRBJ2-5|medium-sized|TRBV7-8|16
TGTGCCAGCAGCCCCCCCGGAACAGGGGGCCAAGAGACCCAGTACTTC
CASSPPGTGGQETQYF
>TRBD1|TRBJ1-2|.|TRBV4-2|14
TGTGCCAGCAGCCAAGACGACAGGGTGGGGGGCTACACCTTC
CASSQDDRVGGYTF
>TRBD1|TRBJ2-5|.|TRBV2|15
TGTGCCAGCAGTGCAGGACAGGGGGCGCACGAGACCCAGTACTTC
CASSAGQGAHETQYF
>TRBD2|TRBJ2-3|.|TRBV2|14
TGTGCCAGCACAGGACTAGCGGACACAGATACGCAGTATTTT
CASTGLADTDTQYF
>.|TRBJ2-5|.|TRBV2|15
TGTGCCAGCAGTGAAGCGCTTCGGGGGAAGGAGACCCAGTACTTC
CASSEALRGKETQYF
>.|TRBJ1-1|.|TRBV7-3|14
TGTGCCAGCAGCTTAACGTTAACGGGGACTGAAGCTTTCTTT
CASSLTLTGTEAFF
>.|TRBJ1-4|few|TRBV7-9|13
TGTGCCAGCAGCTTAGCGGGCGGTGAAAAACTGTTTTTT
CASSLAGGEKLFF
>TRBD1|TRBJ1-1|.|TRBV19|14
TGTGCCAGTAGTTTTAGACAGGGGAACACTGAAGCTTTCTTT
CASSFRQGNTEAFF
>.|TRBJ2-2|.|TRBV2|14
TGTGCCAGTTCGGACTTCCTGAACGCCGGGGAGCTGTTTTTT
CASSDFLNAGELFF
>TRBD1|TRBJ1-5|.|TRBV3-1|14
TGTGCCAGCAGCCCGGGGACAGCGAATCAGCCCCAGCATTTT
CASSPGTANQPQHF
>.|TRBJ2-2|.|TRBV29-1|13
TGCAGCGTGAGACCCACCGCCACCGGGGAGCTGTTTTTT
CSVRPTATGELFF
>TRBD2|TRBJ2-1|few|TRBV7-3|15
TGTGCCAGCAGCTCCGCGGGAGGTTCCTACAATGAGCAGTTCTTC
CASSSAGGSYNEQFF
>TRBD2|TRBJ2-5|.|TRBV24-1|15
TGTGCCACCAGTGATACGACTAGCGGGAGAGAGACCCAGTACTTC
CATSDTTSGRETQYF
>.|TRBJ1-6|.|TRBV25-1|13
TGTGCCAGCAGTGACCAGGGAAATTCACCCCTCCACTTT
CASSDQGNSPLHF
>TRBD1|TRBJ2-2|.|TRBV11-1|17
TGTGCCAGCAGCATCATTCCGGGACAGGGTGTCACCGGGGAGCTGTTTTTT
CASSIIPGQGVTGELFF
>TRBD2|TRBJ2-5|.|TRBV5-6|14
TGTGCCAGCAGCTCAGGACTAGCGCGCGAGACCCAGTACTTC
CASSSGLARETQYF
>.|TRBJ2-5|.|TRBV11-2|14
TGTGCCAGCAGCGAAGGGGGGGGGCACGAGACCCAGTACTTC
CASSEGGGHETQYF
>.|TRBJ1-2|.|TRBV24-1|13
TGTGCCACCAGTGATCCTGGTGCTCGGGAGTCCACCTTC
CATSDPGARESTF
>.|TRBJ2-7|.|TRBV20-1|16
TGCAGTGCTAGGGACCCGGGACCGCCACTAATTTACGAGCAGTACTTC
CSARDPGPPLIYEQYF
>.|TRBJ2-5|once|TRBV2|13
TGTGCCAGCAGCGAAGGGGACTGGGAGACCCAGTACTTC
CASSEGDWETQYF
>TRBD2|TRBJ2-7|few|TRBV24-1|14
TGTGCCACCAGTGATGGGACTAGCGGGTACGAGCAGTACTTC
CATSDGTSGYEQYF
>.|TRBJ1-2|.|TRBV2|11
TGTGCCAGCAGGGGTGGCTATGGCTACACCTTC
CASRGGYGYTF
>TRBD1|TRBJ1-1|.|TRBV7-9|14
TGTGCCAGCAGCGCTGGACAGGGGAACACTGAAGCTTTCTTT
CASSAGQGNTEAFF
>TRBD2|TRBJ2-5|.|TRBV2|14
TGTGCCAGCAGACTAGCGGGGGGCTGGGAGACCCAGTACTTC
CASRLAGGWETQYF
>TRBD1|TRBJ1-6|.|TRBV20-1|15
TGCAGTGCTATCCGGACAGGGGGCGGGAATTCACCCCTCCACTTT
CSAIRTGGGNSPLHF
>TRBD1|TRBJ1-2|.|TRBV10-3|15
TGTGCCATCAGTGAAGACAGGGGGCCCAACTATGGCTACACCTTC
CAISEDRGPNYGYTF
>.|TRBJ2-7|few|TRBV10-3|12
TGTGCCATCAGTGGTGAAAGGGCCGAGCAGTACTTC
CAISGERAEQYF